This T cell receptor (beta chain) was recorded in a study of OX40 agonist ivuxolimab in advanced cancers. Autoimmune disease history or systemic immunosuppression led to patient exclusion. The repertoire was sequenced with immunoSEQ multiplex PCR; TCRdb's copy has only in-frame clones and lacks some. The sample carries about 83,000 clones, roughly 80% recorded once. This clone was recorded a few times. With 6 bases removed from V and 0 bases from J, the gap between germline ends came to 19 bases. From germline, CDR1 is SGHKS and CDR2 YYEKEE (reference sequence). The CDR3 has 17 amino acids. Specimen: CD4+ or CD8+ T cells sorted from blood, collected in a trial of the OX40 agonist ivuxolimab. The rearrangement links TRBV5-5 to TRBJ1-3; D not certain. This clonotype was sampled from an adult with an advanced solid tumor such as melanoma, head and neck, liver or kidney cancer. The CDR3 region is CASTAWYFGASGNTIYF. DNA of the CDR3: TGTGCCAGCACTGCTTGGTACTTCGGTGCCTCTGGAAACACCATATATTTT.